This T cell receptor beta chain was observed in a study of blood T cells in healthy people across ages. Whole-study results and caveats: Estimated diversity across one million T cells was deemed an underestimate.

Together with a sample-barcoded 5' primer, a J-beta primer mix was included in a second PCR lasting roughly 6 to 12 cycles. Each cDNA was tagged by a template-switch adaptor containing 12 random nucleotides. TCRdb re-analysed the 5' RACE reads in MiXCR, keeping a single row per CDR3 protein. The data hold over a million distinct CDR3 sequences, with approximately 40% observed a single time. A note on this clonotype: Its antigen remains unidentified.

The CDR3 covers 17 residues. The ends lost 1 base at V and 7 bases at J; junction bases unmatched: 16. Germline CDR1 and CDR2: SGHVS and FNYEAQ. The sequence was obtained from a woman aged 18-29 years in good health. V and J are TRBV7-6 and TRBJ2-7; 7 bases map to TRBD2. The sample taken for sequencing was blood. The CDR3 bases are TGTGCCAGCAGCTTAGGGTCCCAGGGAGGGGTGTATGGAGAGCAGTACTTC. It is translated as CASSLGSQGGVYGEQYF.